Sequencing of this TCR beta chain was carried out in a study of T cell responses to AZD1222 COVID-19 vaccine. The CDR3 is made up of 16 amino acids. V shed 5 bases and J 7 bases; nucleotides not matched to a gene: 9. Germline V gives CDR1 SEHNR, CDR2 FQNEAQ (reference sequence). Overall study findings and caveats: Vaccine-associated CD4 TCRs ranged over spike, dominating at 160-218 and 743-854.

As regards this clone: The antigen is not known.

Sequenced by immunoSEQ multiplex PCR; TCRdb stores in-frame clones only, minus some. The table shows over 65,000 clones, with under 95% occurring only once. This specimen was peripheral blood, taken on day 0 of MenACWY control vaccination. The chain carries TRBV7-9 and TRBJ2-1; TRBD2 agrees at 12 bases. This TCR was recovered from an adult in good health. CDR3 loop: CASSPRGGTSGNEQFF. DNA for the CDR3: TGTGCCAGCAGCCCGCGGGGGGGGACTAGCGGGAATGAGCAGTTCTTC. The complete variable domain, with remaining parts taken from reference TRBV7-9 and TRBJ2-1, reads DTGVSQNPRHKITKRGQNVTFRCDPISEHNRLYWYRQTLGQGPEFLTYFQNEAQLEKSRLLSDRFSAERPKGSFSTLEIQRTEQGDSAMYLCASSPRGGTSGNEQFFGPGTRLTVL.